These 5 T cell receptor beta chains share one sample of origin, sequenced in a study of beta chain features in type 1 diabetes. Expressed TCRB transcripts were sequenced because the entire RNA isolate underwent reverse transcription. Profiled with immunoSEQ multiplex PCR; TCRdb holds only in-frame clones, not every one. Found here are roughly 250,000 clones, about 70% of them singletons; the top ten hold around 0.05%. The sequencing input was naive CD4+ T cells from blood. Source of these receptors: a man in his thirties or forties in good health.

The chain is built from TRBV6-6 and TRBJ2-1, with TRBD2 identical over 9 bases. Per the germline V gene, CDR1 is MNHNY and CDR2 is SVGAGI (reference sequence). The CDR3 consists of 16 residues. V trimming: 0 bases; J trimming: 5 bases; junction bases outside the gene matches: 5. CDR3 bases: TGTGCCAGCAGTTACTCGCGGACTAGCGAGAACAATGAGCAGTTCTTC. This translates into CASSYSRTSENNEQFF.

This clone was seen a handful of times. V usage is TRBV10-3 and J usage is TRBJ1-1, with D possibly matching TRBD1 (5 bases). With 4 bases removed from V and 2 bases from J, the gap between germline ends came to 8 bases. The CDR3 spans 13 residues. Per the germline V gene, CDR1 is ENHRY and CDR2 is SYGVKD. For the CDR3, the DNA is TGTGCCATCAGTGGCAGGACAAACACTGAAGCTTTCTTT. Its protein is CAISGRTNTEAFF.

The CDR3 here is CASSELAGGTDTQYF. The DNA of the CDR3 is TGTGCCAGCAGTGAGCTAGCGGGAGGTACCGATACGCAGTATTTT. The gene calls are TRBV2 and TRBJ2-3; the match to TRBD2 covers 11 bases. The CDR3 has 15 residues. V trimming: 3 bases; J trimming: 6 bases; junction bases outside the gene matches: 5. Germline V gene data show CDR1 as SNHLY and CDR2 as FYNNEI.

The rearrangement links TRBV6-5 to TRBJ2-1; tentatively, D is TRBD1 (6 bases). Trimming cost V 4 bases and J 6 bases, with 7 bases left between them. Germline V gives CDR1 MNHEY, CDR2 SVGAGI. The CDR3 has 12 amino acids. Here the CDR3 DNA reads TGTGCCAGCAGTTTCAGGGGCAATGAGCAGTTCTTC. Its protein is CASSFRGNEQFF.

This sequence joins TRBV29-1 and TRBJ1-5; TRBD1 is a possible D gene (5 bases). The CDR3 covers 14 residues. The V end lost 1 base, the J end lost 7 bases, and 14 bases lay between the germline ends. CDR1 is SQVTM, CDR2 ANQGSEA, per germline. CDR3 region: CSVEVEGAGQPQHF. DNA of the CDR3: TGCAGCGTTGAAGTAGAAGGGGCAGGACAGCCCCAGCATTTT.